Shown below are 21 T cell receptor beta chains from a single sample sequenced in a study of T cell repertoires in cytomegalovirus infection. TCRdb recomputed calls from the reads with MiXCR, one row per CDR3 protein. The table lists approximately 500,000 distinct CDR3 sequences, roughly a third of them singletons, with about a sixth in the top ten. Their antigen targets remain unknown. This specimen was cultured PBMCs, taken from culture after CMV antigen stimulation. The receptors here all came from a human donor in good health (CMV status not recorded). Some clones in this sample may be carry-over from other donors' samples.

This clonotype was found a few times. The chain employs TRBV18 and TRBJ2-2; 9 bases align to TRBD2. Trimming cost V 0 bases and J 4 bases; bases outside gene matches: 6. Germline CDR1 reads KGHSH; CDR2 reads LQKENI. The CDR3 contains 17 residues. The CDR3 sequence is CASSPPGLAGGTGELFF. In DNA, the CDR3 is TGTGCCAGCTCACCACCGGGACTAGCCGGGGGCACCGGGGAGCTGTTTTTT.

The V and J genes are TRBV9 and TRBJ1-1; tentatively, D is TRBD1 (6 bases). Trimming pared 0 bases from V and 3 bases from J, leaving 12 bases between. The CDR3 is 15 amino acids. Germline V lookup: CDR1 SGDLS, CDR2 YYNGEE. CDR3 in DNA: TGTGCCAGCAGCGTAGATGGCAGGGGAGACACTGAAGCTTTCTTT. Translating gives CASSVDGRGDTEAFF.

For this clonotype: Its ends do not fully match the called genes, so a read error is possible. V and J are TRBV12-3 or TRBV12-4 and TRBJ1-3, with D possibly being TRBD1 (5 bases). The CDR3 runs to 15 residues. The CDR3 spells CASSLWGGSGNTIHF. DNA of the CDR3: TGTGCCAGCAGTTTATGGGGCGGCTCTGGAAACACCATACATTTT.

This clonotype turned up a few times. The chain carries TRBV6-6 and TRBJ2-2; D gene uncertain. The V and J ends lost 5 bases and 0 bases respectively, with 7 bases between them. This CDR3 has 14 amino acids. CDR1 and CDR2 from the germline V gene are MNHNY and SVGAGI (reference sequence). The CDR3 spells CASSTATNTGELFF. The CDR3 DNA reads TGTGCCAGCAGTACCGCTACGAACACCGGGGAGCTGTTTTTT.

This clonotype occurred a few times. This chain joins TRBV7-2 and TRBJ1-6; no reliable D call. The length of the CDR3 is 13 residues. V lost 0 bases and J 10 bases, leaving 7 bases between the germline ends. Germline CDR1 SGHTA, CDR2 FQGNSA. The CDR3 sequence: CASSLAGRSPLHF. Written as DNA, the CDR3 is TGTGCCAGCAGCTTAGCGGGCCGATCACCCCTCCACTTT.

This clonotype came up a few times. The DNA for the CDR3 is TGTGCCAGCAGCAAGGGGGCGGAAAGAGAAAAACTGTTTTTT. Translated, it gives CASSKGAEREKLFF. The chain combines TRBV7-2 with TRBJ1-4, with 7 bases fitting TRBD1. Germline V lookup: CDR1 SGHTA, CDR2 FQGNSA. Trimming removed 5 bases from V and 8 bases from J; junction bases left unmatched: 8. The CDR3 consists of 14 residues.

This clonotype was seen only a few times. This chain uses TRBV12-3 or TRBV12-4 with TRBJ1-5, with TRBD1 matching 9 bases. The CDR3 runs 16 residues. V shed 6 bases, J shed 3 bases, and the junction held 9 bases outside the gene matches. CDR3 DNA sequence: TGTGCCAGCAGCTCGACCGGGACAGGGATCAATCAGCCCCAGCATTTT. It translates to CASSSTGTGINQPQHF.

A remark on this clonotype: A much more abundant neighbour one base away suggests this may be a read error. The CDR3: CASSLHTGELFF. In nucleotides, the CDR3 is TGTGCCAGCAGCTTACACACCGGGGAGCTGTTTTTT. The gene calls are TRBV11-3 and TRBJ2-2; D is unclear. V gave up 2 bases and J gave up 3 bases, with 1 base separating them. CDR3 length: 12 amino acids. CDR1 and CDR2 (germline): SGHNT, YENEEA.

V gene TRBV5-4 combines with J gene TRBJ1-1; D may be TRBD1 (6 bases). V dropped 3 bases and J dropped 4 bases, with 19 bases sitting between them. Per the germline V gene, CDR1 is SGHNT and CDR2 is YYREEE (reference sequence). The CDR3 has 16 residues. As DNA, the CDR3 is TGTGCCAGCAGCTGGGGGCCCTTACGGGGGGGCACTGAAGCTTTCTTT. Translated: CASSWGPLRGGTEAFF.

The chain joins TRBV24-1 to TRBJ2-3; maybe TRBD2 (6 bases). Germline V gene data show CDR1 as KGHDR and CDR2 as SFDVKD. Trimming took 10 bases from V and 2 from J, leaving 15 bases between them. The CDR3 is 14 residues long. CDR3 coding DNA: TGTGCCACACGAGGGCGGGGACCCACAGATACGCAGTATTTT. This encodes CATRGRGPTDTQYF.

The rearrangement links TRBV11-1 to TRBJ2-7; TRBD2 aligns across 12 bases. Germline V CDR1 and CDR2: SGHAT, FQDESV (reference sequence). The CDR3 contains 15 residues. Trimming cost V 7 bases and J 4 bases; bases outside gene matches: 8. CDR3 region: CASTLGTSGFYEQYF. The CDR3 bases are TGTGCCAGCACCCTCGGGACTAGCGGGTTTTACGAGCAGTACTTC. Filled out from reference TRBV11-1 and TRBJ2-7, the complete variable domain reads EAEVAQSPRYKITEKSQAVAFWCDPISGHATLYWYRQILGQGPELLVQFQDESVVDDSQLPKDRFSAERLKGVDSTLKIQPAELGDSAMYLCASTLGTSGFYEQYFGPGTRLTVT.

This clonotype has just a few counts. The rearrangement uses TRBV6-5 and TRBJ2-1, with 15 bases aligning to TRBD2. V dropped 0 bases and J dropped 7; count of bases not matched to a gene: 7. The CDR3 spans 18 residues. The V gene's germline CDR1 is MNHEY and CDR2 SVGAGI. The CDR3 region has the DNA TGTGCCAGCAGTTACTCAAGCGCAGGGACTAGCGGGAGGAATGAGCAGTTCTTC. Residues: CASSYSSAGTSGRNEQFF.

This CDR3 reads CASSGTTRRGYNEQFF. CDR3 nucleotide sequence: TGTGCCAGCAGCGGAACCACTAGGAGGGGTTACAATGAGCAGTTCTTC. This chain uses TRBV7-9 with TRBJ2-1, with D possibly being TRBD2 (6 bases). V lost 5 bases and J 4 bases, leaving 18 bases between the germline ends. CDR3 length: 16 residues. CDR1 is SEHNR, CDR2 FQNEAQ, per germline (reference sequence).

This clonotype came up many times. V usage is TRBV7-2 and J usage is TRBJ1-3, with D hard to call. The CDR3 consists of 14 residues. Germline values: CDR1 SGHTA, CDR2 FQGNSA. The germline V and J ends were trimmed by 1 base and 4 bases, with 8 bases remaining between them. CDR3 DNA: TGTGCCAGCAGCTTAGTAGGCAGCGGAAACACCATATATTTT. This translates into CASSLVGSGNTIYF.

The V call is TRBV20-1, the J call TRBJ2-7; a possible D gene is TRBD2 (6 bases). V dropped 5 bases and J dropped 5 bases, with 13 bases sitting between them. Germline assignment: CDR1 DFQATT and CDR2 SNEGSKA (reference sequence). The CDR3 has 12 amino acids. CDR3 bases: TGCAGTGCTGCCGGGACTTGGAACGAGCAGTACGTC. The encoded protein is CSAAGTWNEQYV.

The gene calls are TRBV12-3 or TRBV12-4 and TRBJ2-3; D not resolved. The V and J ends lost 1 base and 2 bases respectively, with 13 bases between them. This CDR3 is built from 16 residues. The CDR3 region is CASSLDFGGPTDTQYF. CDR3 in DNA: TGTGCCAGCAGTTTAGATTTTGGCGGCCCCACAGATACGCAGTATTTT.

The sample holds one count of this clonotype. The chain employs TRBV20-1 and TRBJ2-1; D remains unclear. Germline assignment: CDR1 DFQATT and CDR2 SNEGSKA (reference sequence). The ends were cut back, 6 bases at V and 8 bases at J, with 23 bases in the middle. This CDR3 is built from 15 residues. As DNA, the CDR3 is TGCAGTGCCAAGACAACTTTGACCCCTAACTATGAGCAGTTCTTC. Translation gives CSAKTTLTPNYEQFF.

This clonotype came up a few times. The chain is built from TRBV11-2 and TRBJ2-7; D is possibly TRBD2 (6 bases). There are 14 residues in the CDR3. The V end was cut by 4 bases, the J end by 0 bases, with 10 bases between. CDR1 and CDR2 from the germline V gene are SGHAT and FQNNGV. CDR3 amino acids: CASSWDWSSYEQYF. CDR3 sequence (DNA): TGTGCCAGCAGCTGGGACTGGAGCTCCTACGAGCAGTACTTC.

This clonotype appeared a few times. This CDR3 reads CASSLRVGIDTGELFF. The DNA of the CDR3 is TGTGCCAGCAGTTTAAGGGTGGGGATCGACACCGGGGAGCTGTTTTTT. The rearrangement joins TRBV28 to TRBJ2-2; D is unresolved. CDR3 size: 16 residues. The germline CDR1 and CDR2 sequences are MDHEN and SYDVKM. The V gene lost 2 bases and the J gene lost 3 bases, with 13 bases spanning the gap.

A single count supports this clonotype. The chain employs TRBV24-1 and TRBJ2-1, with 8 bases aligning to TRBD1. The junction had 6 bases not matched to a gene; V was cut back by 4 bases and J by 2 bases. This CDR3 has 16 amino acids. Germline CDR1 KGHDR, CDR2 SFDVKD. CDR3 bases: TGTGCCACCAGTGAGTCCGGGACAGGCCCCTACAATGAGCAGTTCTTC. It specifies CATSESGTGPYNEQFF.

This sequence joins TRBV23-1 and TRBJ2-3; maybe TRBD1 (5 bases). TRBV23-1 is flagged as an ORF with uncertain function. The germline V and J ends were trimmed by 7 bases and 1 base, with 6 bases remaining between them. This CDR3 region has 12 residues. The CDR3 sequence is CASKQGTDTQYF. The CDR3 bases are TGCGCCAGCAAACAGGGCACAGATACGCAGTATTTT.